The TCR beta chain under discussion was sequenced for a study of a mutant IDH1 vaccine in newly diagnosed glioma (dated by TCRdb to about 2021). For the wider study: In the chemotherapy-containing groups, vaccination started alongside temozolomide cycles, whereas in patients who had radiotherapy alone it started 4-6 weeks after radiotherapy. Of the 32 patients who were treated, around 60% were male and about 40% were female, and the mean age was around 40 years. Prior to enrollment, patients had been given standard therapy consisting of radiotherapy alone, temozolomide alone, or radiochemotherapy with temozolomide, with the combination given to most patients. Visit V12 was the week-35 safety follow-up and visit V13 was the week-47 end of study. Peripheral blood was drawn at six visits: V03 (baseline), V05, V07, V10, V12 and V13. For exploratory analyses, fewer than 30 treated patients had longitudinal TCRB deep sequencing done wherever samples were available. Overall study outcomes, separate from this receptor: It was noted by the authors that analyses of patient blood samples could not be reproduced owing to sample limitations. Changes in the top peripheral T cell clonotypes picked up by TCRB sequencing did not appear to be linked to pseudoprogression. Vaccine-induced immune responses across multiple MHC alleles were detected in over 85% of patients. Availability determined which PBMC samples were chosen for TCRB deep sequencing.

The label giving this sample's time point can be read as: week 35, safety follow-up. Each vaccine dose, consisting of 300 ug of a 20-mer mutant IDH1 peptide in Montanide, was administered subcutaneously with topical imiquimod. Across visits V03 through V10, patients got a total of eight vaccinations, given in weeks 1, 3, 5, 7, 11, 15, 19 and 23. All donors had newly diagnosed IDH1-mutant astrocytomas of WHO grade 3 or 4 that showed loss of nuclear ATRX. The samples were drawn from NOA16, a multicentre, single-arm, open-label phase I trial in Germany that tested a mutant IDH1 peptide vaccine in humans for the first time. Genomic DNA for TCRB sequencing was extracted from EDTA blood using the DNeasy Blood and Tissue Kit. Taken from the germline V gene, the CDR1 and CDR2 loops are SQVTM and ANQGSEA. Relative to germline, V is 7 bases shorter and J is 2 bases shorter, with 23 bases between their ends. From cysteine to phenylalanine, the CDR3 is 16 amino acids long. The CDR3 DNA has 48 bases and is translated from base 1.

The library was obtained by the immunoSEQ multiplex PCR assay. The hsTCRB Kit was used according to the manufacturer's protocol to amplify rearranged TCR beta chain sequences. TCRB libraries were sequenced on an Illumina MiSeq. As for how the authors treated the data: Demultiplexing, trimming and gene mapping were performed with the kit vendor's proprietary platform. In TCRdb, the immuneACCESS table is reduced to in-frame sequences with V and J assigned. These tables do not hold every clone; where another copy was compared, an unresolved V gene accounts for under half, and the others remain unexplained. D and trimming were read from the DNA, whereas the V and J calls and clone size are those reported in that table. The sample profile shows 50,000 to 70,000 clones; around 74% of them were found once. Over 4% of the sample comes from the top ten. With respect to this clone: Its cognate antigen has yet to be identified. The input lacks base qualities; no much larger clone sits a single base away.

Sequenced material: PBMCs, taken from a glioma patient whose treatment included an IDH1 peptide vaccine. The sequence derives from a man aged 50 to 59 with glioma. Recombination connected TRBV29-1 to TRBJ2-5; TRBD2 is perhaps the D gene, given 7 matching bases. Read as DNA, the sequence is TGCAGCGGATCAGAAGGATGGGGGGGCTATCAAGAGACCCAGTACTTC. It specifies CSGSEGWGGYQETQYF.